One and the same sample provided the 26 T cell receptor beta chains below, sequenced in a study of cytomegalovirus exposure and HLA in healthy donors. The PCR employed 60 Vbeta primers together with 13 Jbeta primers. The method was immunoSEQ multiplex PCR; TCRdb's version includes in-frame clones alone and lacks a portion of them. This repertoire shows 130,000 to 150,000 clones, roughly 73% found once; its top ten account for over 1%. Sequencing input: PBMCs. These receptors all come from a middle-aged woman in good health and CMV-seronegative.

This sequence joins TRBV29-1 and TRBJ1-2, with TRBD1 identical over 9 bases. The germline CDR1 and CDR2 sequences are SQVTM and ANQGSEA. The CDR3 covers 12 residues. V lost 3 bases, J lost 8 bases, and 4 bases stayed unmatched. The CDR3 protein is CSVDFGQGGYTF. The CDR3 nucleotides read TGCAGCGTTGATTTCGGACAGGGGGGCTACACCTTC.

V and J are TRBV15 and TRBJ2-3; D is possibly TRBD1 (5 bases). The CDR3 extends over 16 amino acids. In germline, CDR1 is LNHNV, CDR2 YYDKDF (reference sequence). Trimming cost V 0 bases and J 0 bases, with 10 bases left between them. CDR3 sequence (DNA): TGTGCCACCAGCAGAGATCGAAGGGGAAGCACAGATACGCAGTATTTT. Its protein is CATSRDRRGSTDTQYF. The entire variable domain, with the rest obtained from reference TRBV15 and TRBJ2-3, is as follows: DAMVIQNPRYQVTQFGKPVTLSCSQTLNHNVMYWYQQKSSQAPKLLFHYYDKDFNNEADTPDNFQSRRPNTSFCFLDIRSPGLGDTAMYLCATSRDRRGSTDTQYFGPGTRLTVL.

This chain links TRBV4-3 with TRBJ1-1; TRBD1 is a possible D gene (5 bases). The CDR3 contains 18 residues. Between the trimmed V and J ends, which lost 3 bases and 3 bases, there was a span of 23 bases. Germline V CDR1 and CDR2: LGHNA, YSLEER. The CDR3 sequence is CASSQAYRSSSWDTEAFF. The DNA of the CDR3 is TGCGCCAGCAGCCAGGCCTACAGGTCCTCCAGTTGGGACACTGAAGCTTTCTTT.

The chain uses TRBV4-1 and TRBJ2-1; possibly TRBD1 for D (6 bases). Between the trimmed V and J ends, which lost 2 bases and 9 bases, there was a span of 20 bases. CDR3 length: 16 residues. Germline CDR1 reads MGHRA; CDR2 reads YSYEKL. The CDR3 spells CASSQLILDSSGEQFF. As DNA, the CDR3 is TGCGCCAGCAGCCAACTAATCTTGGACAGTTCGGGTGAGCAGTTCTTC.

The chain has TRBV5-1 and TRBJ2-1, with TRBD2 as a possible D gene (5 bases). The CDR3 runs 15 residues. Per germline, CDR1 SGHRS and CDR2 YFSETQ. V dropped 6 bases and J dropped 5 bases, with 18 bases sitting between them. CDR3 amino acids: CASTGDLGGHNEQFF. CDR3 nucleotide sequence: TGCGCCAGCACCGGGGATCTAGGAGGCCACAATGAGCAGTTCTTC.

The chain links TRBV2 to TRBJ1-2, with a weak D call TRBD1 (5 bases). Germline CDR1 reads SNHLY; CDR2 reads FYNNEI. CDR3 length: 14 residues. Trimming removed 4 bases from V and 2 bases from J, with 11 bases in between. In nucleotides, the CDR3 is TGTGCCAGCAGTGCGGATTCAGGGAACTATGGCTACACCTTC. It specifies CASSADSGNYGYTF.

V gene TRBV6-1 combines with J gene TRBJ2-7; D may be TRBD2 (6 bases). Trimming shortened V by 6 bases and J by 0 bases, and 12 bases separated the two germline ends. Germline assignment: CDR1 MNHNS and CDR2 SASEGT. The CDR3 has 14 residues. The CDR3 DNA follows: TGTGCCAGCAGCGCCTGGGACTTCTCCTACGAGCAGTACTTC. It translates to CASSAWDFSYEQYF.

The J gene is TRBJ1-1, the V gene TRBV5-1; 7 bases match TRBD1. Trimming cost V 0 bases and J 0 bases; bases outside gene matches: 2. Germline lookup yields CDR1 SGHRS and CDR2 YFSETQ. The length of the CDR3 is 15 residues. CDR3: CASSLGGQMNTEAFF. The CDR3 coding sequence is TGCGCCAGCAGCTTGGGGGGACAGATGAACACTGAAGCTTTCTTT.

The J gene is TRBJ1-2, the V gene TRBV27, with 8 bases matching TRBD1. The CDR3 contains 13 residues. V was clipped by 5 bases and J by 4 bases; unmatched bases: 3. CDR1 is MNHEY, CDR2 SMNVEV, per germline (reference sequence). The CDR3 is CASSPGGVYGYTF. CDR3 coding DNA: TGTGCCAGCAGTCCAGGGGGCGTCTATGGCTACACCTTC.

V and J are TRBV6-6 and TRBJ1-4, with TRBD1 matching 10 bases. Trimming at V came to 6 bases and at J to 6 bases, leaving 4 bases not matched to a gene. The length of the CDR3 is 14 residues. Germline V gene sequence: CDR1 MNHNY, CDR2 SVGAGI (reference sequence). The CDR3 region is CASRQTGGYEKLFF. The CDR3 DNA reads as TGTGCCAGCAGACAGACAGGGGGCTATGAAAAACTGTTTTTT.

The rearrangement joins TRBV28 to TRBJ2-1; 8 positions agree with TRBD1. The germline V gene has CDR1 MDHEN and CDR2 SYDVKM. Trimming cost V 1 base and J 3 bases; bases outside gene matches: 5. The CDR3 contains 16 residues. This chain's CDR3 is CASSLLGQGNYNEQFF. The CDR3 region has the DNA TGTGCCAGCAGTTTATTAGGACAGGGAAACTACAATGAGCAGTTCTTC.

This rearrangement joins TRBV7-6 to TRBJ1-2, with a possible D match to TRBD1 (5 bases). The CDR3 is made up of 22 amino acids. The V gene's germline CDR1 is SGHVS and CDR2 FNYEAQ. V lost 2 bases and J lost 3, with 34 bases in between. Here the CDR3 reads CASSLIISKPFLGASRDYGYTF. CDR3 DNA sequence: TGTGCCAGCAGCTTAATAATTTCAAAGCCCTTTCTTGGGGCAAGTAGGGACTATGGCTACACCTTC.

This clone was observed once. One junction end disagrees with the germline gene, perhaps due to a read error. DNA of the CDR3: TGCGCCAGCTGCTTACTAGCGGTCTCGAGCTCCTACAATGAGCAGTTCTTC. It specifies CASCLLAVSSSYNEQFF. J is TRBJ2-1 and V is TRBV5-1, with TRBD2 identical over 8 bases. This CDR3 comprises 17 residues. Germline CDR1 is SGHRS and CDR2 is YFSETQ.

The J gene is TRBJ2-7, the V gene TRBV11-2, with 8 nucleotides matching TRBD2. The CDR3 totals 14 residues. Germline CDR1 reads SGHAT; CDR2 reads FQNNGV. V lost 4 bases to trimming and J lost 5 bases; unmatched junction nucleotides: 7. Here the CDR3 DNA reads TGTGCCAGCAGCTCCGGGGGGGCTCTCAACGAGCAGTACGTC. It encodes CASSSGGALNEQYV.

Turning to this clone: At one end, the junction sequence differs from germline, possibly due to a read error. The chain joins TRBV2 to TRBJ2-7; 9 nucleotides align to TRBD1. This CDR3 has 14 amino acids. Germline CDR1 reads SNHLY; CDR2 reads FYNNEI. The CDR3 DNA reads as TGTGCCAGCAGCCGGAGGGGACAGGGTGAATTTCGGGACTTC. This gives the protein CASSRRGQGEFRDF.

The chain recombines TRBV28 with TRBJ1-6; unclear D gene. Deletions cut 10 bases from V and 5 bases from J, with 15 bases between. This CDR3 contains 14 residues. Germline V gene lookup returns CDR1 MDHEN and CDR2 SYDVKM. The CDR3 nucleotides are TGTGCCATCGGTCGGGTATCCCATAATTCACCCCTCCACTTT. Protein: CAIGRVSHNSPLHF.

V gene TRBV15 combines with J gene TRBJ1-2, with TRBD1 identical over 7 bases. The germline V gene has CDR1 LNHNV and CDR2 YYDKDF (reference sequence). With V trimmed by 0 bases and J by 8 bases, 3 bases remained unmatched. CDR3 length: 13 amino acids. The CDR3 spells CATSREQGTGYTF. CDR3 in DNA: TGTGCCACCAGCAGAGAACAGGGGACCGGCTACACCTTC.

This clone was seen a few times. J is TRBJ2-1 and V is TRBV5-1; possible D gene TRBD2, 6 bases. V lost 4 bases and J 9 bases, leaving 14 bases between the germline ends. The CDR3 is 13 amino acids. Germline loops: CDR1 SGHRS, CDR2 YFSETQ. CDR3 sequence: CASSREEGGEQFF. The DNA for the CDR3 is TGCGCCAGCAGCAGGGAGGAGGGAGGTGAGCAGTTCTTC.

The genes are TRBV7-8 and TRBJ2-3, with TRBD2 as a possible D gene (6 bases). The CDR3 totals 16 residues. V lost 5 bases and J lost 0, with 15 bases in between. Germline V CDR1 and CDR2: SGHVS, FQNEAQ. The CDR3 nucleotides are TGTGCCAGCAGCCCGGAGGGTTCATCTAGCACAGATACGCAGTATTTT. It encodes CASSPEGSSSTDTQYF.

The chain is built from TRBV29-1 and TRBJ2-3, with a weak D call TRBD1 (5 bases). Between the trimmed V and J ends, which lost 7 bases and 4 bases, there was a span of 12 bases. The CDR3 loop spans 12 amino acids. Germline V gene lookup returns CDR1 SQVTM and CDR2 ANQGSEA. In DNA form, the CDR3 reads TGCAGCGGGGAAAAGGGGTCAGATACGCAGTATTTT. Residues: CSGEKGSDTQYF.

This sequence joins TRBV5-6 and TRBJ1-3; weak D call: TRBD1 (5 bases). CDR1 is SGHDT and CDR2 is YYEEEE in the germline V gene. The CDR3 loop spans 16 amino acids. V lost 4 bases and J lost 0, with 14 bases in between. The CDR3 reads CASSDPTASSGNTIYF. The DNA of the CDR3 is TGTGCCAGCAGCGACCCGACAGCGAGCTCTGGAAACACCATATATTTT.

The chain recombines TRBV28 with TRBJ1-2, with 9 nucleotides matching TRBD1. CDR1 and CDR2 (germline): MDHEN, SYDVKM. With 6 bases clipped from V and 5 bases from J, the junction kept 4 bases outside the gene matches. CDR3 size: 13 residues. CDR3 DNA sequence: TGTGCCAGCAGCACGGGACAGGGATATGGCTACACCTTC. Translated, it gives CASSTGQGYGYTF.

The V call is TRBV4-1, the J call TRBJ2-3; 9 bases match TRBD2. The germline V gene has CDR1 MGHRA and CDR2 YSYEKL. Trimming took 0 bases from V and 1 from J; bases not matched to a gene: 5. CDR3 length: 17 amino acids. CDR3 amino acids: CASSQDRVAGGTDTQYF. The CDR3, as DNA: TGCGCCAGCAGCCAAGATCGAGTAGCGGGGGGCACAGATACGCAGTATTTT.

The V gene is TRBV29-1, the J gene TRBJ2-1; 10 bases align to TRBD2. The CDR3 contains 13 residues. Trimming at V came to 6 bases and at J to 7 bases, leaving 6 bases not matched to a gene. Germline V lookup: CDR1 SQVTM, CDR2 ANQGSEA. The CDR3 is CSVLAGAENEQFF. The CDR3 coding sequence is TGCAGCGTGCTAGCGGGGGCCGAAAATGAGCAGTTCTTC.

The rearrangement joins TRBV27 to TRBJ2-3; 8 nucleotides match TRBD2. CDR3 length: 17 residues. V shed 0 bases, J shed 2 bases, and the junction held 7 bases outside the gene matches. In germline, CDR1 is MNHEY, CDR2 SMNVEV (reference sequence). CDR3 nucleotide sequence: TGTGCCAGCAGTTTATCGGGGTTAGCGGGGTACACAGATACGCAGTATTTT. Residues: CASSLSGLAGYTDTQYF.

CDR3 in amino acids: CASSPLNIGNTEAFF. The CDR3 nucleotides are TGCGCCAGCAGCCCCTTGAATATCGGGAACACTGAAGCTTTCTTT. This chain connects TRBV5-1 to TRBJ1-1; D gene uncertain. The CDR3 is 15 residues long. V gave up 4 bases and J gave up 1 base, with 14 bases separating them. The V gene's germline CDR1 is SGHRS and CDR2 YFSETQ.